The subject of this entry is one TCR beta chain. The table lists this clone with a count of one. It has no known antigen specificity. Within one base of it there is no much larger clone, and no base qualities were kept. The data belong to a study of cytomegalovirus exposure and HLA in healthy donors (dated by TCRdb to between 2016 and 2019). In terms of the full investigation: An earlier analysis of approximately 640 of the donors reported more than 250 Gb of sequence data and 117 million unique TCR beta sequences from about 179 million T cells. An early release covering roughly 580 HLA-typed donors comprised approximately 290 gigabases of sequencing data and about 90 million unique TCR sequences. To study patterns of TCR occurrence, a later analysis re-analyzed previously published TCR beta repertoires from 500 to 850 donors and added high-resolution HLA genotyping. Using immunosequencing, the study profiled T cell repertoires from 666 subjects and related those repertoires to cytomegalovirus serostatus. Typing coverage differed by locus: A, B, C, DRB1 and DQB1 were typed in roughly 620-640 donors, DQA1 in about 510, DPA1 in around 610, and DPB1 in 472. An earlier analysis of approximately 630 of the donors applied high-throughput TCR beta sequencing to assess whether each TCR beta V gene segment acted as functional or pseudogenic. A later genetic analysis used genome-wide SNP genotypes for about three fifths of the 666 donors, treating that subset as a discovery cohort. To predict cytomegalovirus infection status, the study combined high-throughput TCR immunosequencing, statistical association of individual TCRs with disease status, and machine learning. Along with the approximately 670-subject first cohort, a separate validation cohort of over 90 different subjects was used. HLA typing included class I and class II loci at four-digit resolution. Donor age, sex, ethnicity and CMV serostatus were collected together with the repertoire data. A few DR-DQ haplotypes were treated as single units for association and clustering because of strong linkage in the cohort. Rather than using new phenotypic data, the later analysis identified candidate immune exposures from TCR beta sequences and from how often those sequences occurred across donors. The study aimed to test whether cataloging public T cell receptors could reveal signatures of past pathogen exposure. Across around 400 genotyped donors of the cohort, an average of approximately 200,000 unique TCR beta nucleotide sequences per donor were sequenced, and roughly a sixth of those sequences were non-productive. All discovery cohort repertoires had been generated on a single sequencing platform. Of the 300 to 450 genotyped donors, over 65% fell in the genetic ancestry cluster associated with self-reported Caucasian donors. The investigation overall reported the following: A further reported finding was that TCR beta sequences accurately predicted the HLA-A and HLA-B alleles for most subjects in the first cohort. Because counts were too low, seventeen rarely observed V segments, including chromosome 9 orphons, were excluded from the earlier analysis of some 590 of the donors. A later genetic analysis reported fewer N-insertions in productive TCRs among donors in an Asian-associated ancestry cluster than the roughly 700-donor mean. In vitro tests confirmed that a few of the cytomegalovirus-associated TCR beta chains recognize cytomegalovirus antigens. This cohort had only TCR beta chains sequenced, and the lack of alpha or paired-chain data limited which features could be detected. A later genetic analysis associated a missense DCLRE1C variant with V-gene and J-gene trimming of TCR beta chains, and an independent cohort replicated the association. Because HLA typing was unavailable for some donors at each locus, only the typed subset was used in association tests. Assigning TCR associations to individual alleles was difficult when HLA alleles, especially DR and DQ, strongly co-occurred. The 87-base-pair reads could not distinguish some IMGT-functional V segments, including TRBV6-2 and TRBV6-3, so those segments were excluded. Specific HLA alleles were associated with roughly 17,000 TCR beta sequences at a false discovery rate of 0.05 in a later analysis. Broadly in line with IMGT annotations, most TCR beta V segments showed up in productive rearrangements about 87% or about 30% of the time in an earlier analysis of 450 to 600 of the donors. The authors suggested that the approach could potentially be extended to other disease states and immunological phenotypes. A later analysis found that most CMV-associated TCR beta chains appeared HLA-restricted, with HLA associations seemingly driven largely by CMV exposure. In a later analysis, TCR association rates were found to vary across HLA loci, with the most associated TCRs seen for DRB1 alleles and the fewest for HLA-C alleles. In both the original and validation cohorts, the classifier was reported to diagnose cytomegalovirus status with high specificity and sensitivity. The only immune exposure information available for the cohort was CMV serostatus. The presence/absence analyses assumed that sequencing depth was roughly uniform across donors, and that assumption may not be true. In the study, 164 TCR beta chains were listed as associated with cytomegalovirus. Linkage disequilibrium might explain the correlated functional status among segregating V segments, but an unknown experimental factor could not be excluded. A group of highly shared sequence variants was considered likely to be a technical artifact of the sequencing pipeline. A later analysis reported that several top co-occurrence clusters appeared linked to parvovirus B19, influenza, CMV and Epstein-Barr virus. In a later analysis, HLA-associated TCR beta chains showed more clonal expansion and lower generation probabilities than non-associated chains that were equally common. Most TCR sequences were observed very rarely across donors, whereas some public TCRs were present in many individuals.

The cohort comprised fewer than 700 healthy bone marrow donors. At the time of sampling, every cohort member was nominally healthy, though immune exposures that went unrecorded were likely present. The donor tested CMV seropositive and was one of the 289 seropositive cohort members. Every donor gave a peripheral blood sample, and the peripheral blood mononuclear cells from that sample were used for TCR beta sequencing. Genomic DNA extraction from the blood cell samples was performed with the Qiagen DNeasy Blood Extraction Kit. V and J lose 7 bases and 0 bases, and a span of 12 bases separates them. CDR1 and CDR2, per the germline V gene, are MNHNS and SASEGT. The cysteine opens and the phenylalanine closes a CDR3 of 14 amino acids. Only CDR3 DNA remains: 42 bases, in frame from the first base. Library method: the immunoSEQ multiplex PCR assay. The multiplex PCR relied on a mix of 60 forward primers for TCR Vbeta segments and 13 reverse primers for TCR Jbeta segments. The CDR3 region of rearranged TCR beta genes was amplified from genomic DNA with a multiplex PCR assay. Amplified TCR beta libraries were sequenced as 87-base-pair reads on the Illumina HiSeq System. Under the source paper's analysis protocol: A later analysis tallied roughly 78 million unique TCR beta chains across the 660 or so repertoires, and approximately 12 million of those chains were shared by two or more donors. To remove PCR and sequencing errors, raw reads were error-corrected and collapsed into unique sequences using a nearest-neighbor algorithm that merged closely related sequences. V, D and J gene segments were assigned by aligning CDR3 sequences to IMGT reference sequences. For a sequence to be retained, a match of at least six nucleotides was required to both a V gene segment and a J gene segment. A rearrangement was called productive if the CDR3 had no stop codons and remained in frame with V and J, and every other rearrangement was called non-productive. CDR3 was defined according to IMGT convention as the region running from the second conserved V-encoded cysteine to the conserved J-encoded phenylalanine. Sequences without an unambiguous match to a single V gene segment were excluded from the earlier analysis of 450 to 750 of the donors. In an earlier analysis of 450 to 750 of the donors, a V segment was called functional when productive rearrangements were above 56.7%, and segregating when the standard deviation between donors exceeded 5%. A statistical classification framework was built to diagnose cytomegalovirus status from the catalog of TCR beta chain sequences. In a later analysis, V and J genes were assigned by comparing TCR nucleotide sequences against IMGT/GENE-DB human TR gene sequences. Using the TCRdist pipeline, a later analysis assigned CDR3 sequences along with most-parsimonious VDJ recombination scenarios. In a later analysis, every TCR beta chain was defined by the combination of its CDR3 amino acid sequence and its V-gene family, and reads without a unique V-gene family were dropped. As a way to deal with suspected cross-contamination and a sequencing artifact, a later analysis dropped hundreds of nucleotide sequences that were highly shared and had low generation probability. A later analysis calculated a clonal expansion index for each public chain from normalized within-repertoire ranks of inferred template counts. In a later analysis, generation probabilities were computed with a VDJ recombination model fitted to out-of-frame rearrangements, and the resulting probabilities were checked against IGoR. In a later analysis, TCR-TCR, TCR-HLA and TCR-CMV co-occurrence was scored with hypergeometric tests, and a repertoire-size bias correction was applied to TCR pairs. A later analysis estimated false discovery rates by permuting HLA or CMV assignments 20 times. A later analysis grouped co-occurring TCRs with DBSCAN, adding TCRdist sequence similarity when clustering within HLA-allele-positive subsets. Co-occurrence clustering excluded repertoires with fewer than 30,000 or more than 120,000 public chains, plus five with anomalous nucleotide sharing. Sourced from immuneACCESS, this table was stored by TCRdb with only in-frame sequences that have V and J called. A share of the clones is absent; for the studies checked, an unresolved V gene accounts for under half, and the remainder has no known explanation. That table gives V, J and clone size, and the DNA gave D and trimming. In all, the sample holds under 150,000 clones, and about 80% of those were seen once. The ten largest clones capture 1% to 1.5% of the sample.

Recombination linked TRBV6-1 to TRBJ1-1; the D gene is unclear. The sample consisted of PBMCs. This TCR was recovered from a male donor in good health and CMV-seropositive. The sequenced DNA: TGTGCCAGCAATCCTAATCTCCTGAACACTGAAGCTTTCTTT. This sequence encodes CASNPNLLNTEAFF.